The 25 T cell receptor beta chains below all came from one sample that was sequenced in a study of cytomegalovirus exposure and HLA in healthy donors. 13 Jbeta primers and 60 Vbeta primers were used for the PCR. The data were produced by immunoSEQ multiplex PCR, yet TCRdb's version contains in-frame clones alone and is incomplete. The sample records about 150,000 clones, more than 75% being singletons. The sample was PBMCs. Receptors originate from a male donor in good health and CMV-seronegative.

This clone appeared a single time. The chain recombines TRBV2 with TRBJ1-2, with D possibly matching TRBD1 (6 bases). The length of the CDR3 is 14 residues. V was trimmed by 4 bases and J by 8 bases, leaving 17 bases between them. CDR1 SNHLY and CDR2 FYNNEI come from the germline V gene. CDR3 amino acids: CASSALQGLEGYTF. The CDR3 region has the DNA TGTGCCAGCAGTGCGTTACAGGGTTTAGAGGGCTACACCTTC.

V gene TRBV5-1 combines with J gene TRBJ1-6; D is unclear. The CDR3 length is 14 residues. Germline CDR1 reads SGHRS; CDR2 reads YFSETQ. V was cut by 0 bases and J by 15 bases, with 16 bases left in between. Here the CDR3 reads CASSLEADTSYLHF. In DNA, the CDR3 is TGCGCCAGCAGCTTGGAAGCGGATACTTCGTACCTCCACTTT. The full variable domain, rest sourced from reference TRBV5-1 and TRBJ1-6, is KAGVTQTPRYLIKTRGQQVTLSCSPISGHRSVSWYQQTPGQGLQFLFEYFSETQRNKGNFPGRFSGRQFSNSRSEMNVSTLELGDSALYLCASSLEADTSYLHFGNGTRLTVT.

This clone appeared once. The same CDR3 arises from other DNA sequences in this sample as well. The V and J genes are TRBV5-1 and TRBJ2-2, with D unclear. CDR3 length equals 13 residues. V gave up 6 bases and J gave up 7 bases, with 13 bases separating them. Germline-derived CDR1 and CDR2 are SGHRS and YFSETQ. The chain's CDR3 is CASIGGDLGELFF. CDR3 nucleotides: TGCGCCAGCATTGGCGGAGACCTCGGGGAGCTGTTTTTT.

This chain links TRBV2 with TRBJ2-5; TRBD1 agrees at 7 bases. Germline loops: CDR1 SNHLY, CDR2 FYNNEI. The V segment lost 5 bases and the J segment 7 bases; nucleotides outside the gene matches: 13. The CDR3 consists of 15 residues. CDR3 in DNA: TGTGCCAGCAGTCAGGGGGTAGGCTCTCTCGGGACCCAGTACTTC. Its translation is CASSQGVGSLGTQYF.

J is TRBJ2-2 and V is TRBV4-3; tentative D call: TRBD2 (6 bases). Germline V gives CDR1 LGHNA, CDR2 YSLEER. V was cut by 8 bases and J by 2 bases, with 12 bases left in between. The CDR3 length is 14 residues. The DNA for the CDR3 is TGCGCCAGCGGCGGGACTCACAACACCGGGGAGCTGTTTTTT. Its protein product is CASGGTHNTGELFF.

The V call is TRBV6-6, the J call TRBJ1-2; the D is unclear. Germline V CDR1 and CDR2: MNHNY, SVGAGI (reference sequence). The CDR3 totals 13 residues. Trimming removed 6 bases at V and 1 base at J, with 9 bases between. CDR3 nucleotide sequence: TGTGCCAGCAGAGAAACAGATAACTATGGCTACACCTTC. Protein sequence: CASRETDNYGYTF.

On this clone: Compared with germline, one end of the junction differs, possibly owing to a read error. The rearrangement links TRBV7-7 to TRBJ2-5; TRBD1 matches at 7 bases. In germline, CDR1 is SSHAT, CDR2 FNYEAQ (reference sequence). The CDR3 has 14 amino acids. The CDR3 loop reads CASSSTGWGETQYF. CDR3 in DNA: TGTGCTAGCAGCTCGACAGGGTGGGGAGAGACCCAGTACTTC. Looking up the rest from reference TRBV7-7 and TRBJ2-5 gives the full variable domain: GAGVSQSPRYKVTKRGQDVTLRCDPISSHATLYWYQQALGQGPEFLTYFNYEAQPDKSGLPSDRFSAERPEGSISTLTIQRTEQRDSAMYRCASSSTGWGETQYFGPGTRLLVL.

The rearrangement joins TRBV19 to TRBJ2-2; 11 bases align to TRBD1. CDR1 and CDR2 from the germline V gene are LNHDA and SQIVND (reference sequence). The CDR3 runs 18 residues. Trimming cost V 10 bases and J 0 bases; bases outside gene matches: 13. CDR3 region: CATNRDRGWFANTGELFF. CDR3 coding DNA: TGTGCCACGAACCGGGACAGGGGGTGGTTCGCGAACACCGGGGAGCTGTTTTTT.

The J gene is TRBJ2-5, the V gene TRBV7-9; 15 bases map to TRBD2. Trimming removed 5 bases from V and 0 bases from J; junction bases left unmatched: 7. Germline CDR1 reads SEHNR; CDR2 reads FQNEAQ (reference sequence). The CDR3 covers 18 residues. The CDR3 here is CASSRGGLAGGYQETQYF. The DNA of the CDR3 is TGTGCCAGCAGCCGCGGGGGACTAGCGGGGGGATACCAAGAGACCCAGTACTTC. The variable domain in full, with the rest retrieved from reference TRBV7-9 and TRBJ2-5, is DTGVSQNPRHKITKRGQNVTFRCDPISEHNRLYWYRQTLGQGPEFLTYFQNEAQLEKSRLLSDRFSAERPKGSFSTLEIQRTEQGDSAMYLCASSRGGLAGGYQETQYFGPGTRLLVL.

This sequence joins TRBV6-1 and TRBJ1-2, with D hard to call. V lost 2 bases and J 6 bases, leaving 19 bases between the germline ends. Germline V gene sequence: CDR1 MNHNS, CDR2 SASEGT. The CDR3 extends over 16 amino acids. The CDR3 DNA is TGTGCCAGCAGTGAAAGCCCCTTCTCTTCTCTTCATGGCTACACCTTC. It encodes CASSESPFSSLHGYTF.

V and J are TRBV7-9 and TRBJ1-2, with 10 bases aligning to TRBD1. Germline CDR1 and CDR2: SEHNR and FQNEAQ (reference sequence). CDR3 length: 13 residues. The V segment lost 6 bases and the J segment 5 bases; nucleotides outside the gene matches: 3. The CDR3 nucleotides read TGTGCCAGCAGAACGGGACAGGGGTATGGCTACACCTTC. It is translated as CASRTGQGYGYTF.

V is TRBV11-2 and J is TRBJ2-5; 7 bases map to TRBD1. The CDR3 length is 15 residues. Per germline, CDR1 SGHAT and CDR2 FQNNGV. V was pared by 5 bases and J by 5 bases, with 11 bases of the junction left unmatched. The CDR3 sequence is CASSLNRGAWETQYF. DNA for the CDR3: TGTGCCAGCAGCCTGAACAGGGGTGCTTGGGAGACCCAGTACTTC.

The chain links TRBV6-1 to TRBJ1-5; D may be TRBD1 (6 bases). Germline values: CDR1 MNHNS, CDR2 SASEGT. V shed 0 bases and J shed 0 bases, with 15 bases lying between them. This CDR3 contains 18 residues. The chain's CDR3 is CASSEAPTGYYSNQPQHF. As DNA, the CDR3 is TGTGCCAGCAGTGAAGCCCCTACAGGGTATTATAGCAATCAGCCCCAGCATTTT.

This clone was found once. The chain joins TRBV6-5 to TRBJ2-2, with a tentative D call TRBD2 (5 bases). Trimming removed 6 bases from V and 0 bases from J, with 8 bases in between. Germline assignment: CDR1 MNHEY and CDR2 SVGAGI. The CDR3 covers 14 residues. The CDR3 loop reads CASSSGTNTGELFF. As DNA, the CDR3 is TGTGCCAGCAGCTCCGGGACGAACACCGGGGAGCTGTTTTTT.

CDR3 nucleotide sequence: TGTGCCAGTAGTATCCCGGGAACCTACAATGAGCAGTTCTTC. Amino acid sequence: CASSIPGTYNEQFF. The chain couples TRBV19 to TRBJ2-1, with a tentative D call TRBD2 (5 bases). Germline loops: CDR1 LNHDA, CDR2 SQIVND (reference sequence). The length of the CDR3 is 14 residues. The V gene lost 3 bases and the J gene lost 2 bases, with 8 bases spanning the gap.

J is TRBJ2-1 and V is TRBV20-1; 7 bases line up with TRBD1. The CDR3 is 11 residues long. The germline CDR1 and CDR2 sequences are DFQATT and SNEGSKA (reference sequence). For the CDR3, the DNA is TGCGGGCCGAGACAGGGAGATGAGCAGTTCTTC. It specifies CGPRQGDEQFF.

This clone turned up a few times. The V gene is TRBV5-1, the J gene TRBJ1-3; perhaps TRBD1 as D (5 bases). The CDR3 length is 15 residues. Germline loops: CDR1 SGHRS, CDR2 YFSETQ. Trimming removed 0 bases from V and 2 bases from J, with 9 bases in between. This CDR3 is CASSLAQGPGNTIYF. CDR3 nucleotide sequence: TGCGCCAGCAGCTTGGCCCAGGGCCCTGGAAACACCATATATTTT.

Note on this clone: The same CDR3 can be traced to other DNA sequences in this sample. The CDR3 DNA reads as TGTGCCATCAGGGGACAGGGGAGAAACTATGGCTACACCTTC. Amino acids: CAIRGQGRNYGYTF. The chain links TRBV10-3 to TRBJ1-2, with TRBD1 matching 10 bases. CDR1 ENHRY and CDR2 SYGVKD come from the germline V gene. The CDR3 extends over 14 amino acids. Germline trimming cut 6 bases from V and 2 bases from J; bases unmatched to any gene: 3.

The chain employs TRBV5-1 and TRBJ2-7; 12 nucleotides line up with TRBD1. V gave up 0 bases and J gave up 5 bases; unmatched junction bases: 3. Germline V gives CDR1 SGHRS, CDR2 YFSETQ. The CDR3 is 15 amino acids. The CDR3 DNA reads TGCGCCAGCAGCTTGGAGGGACAGGGGGCGGACGAGCAGTACTTC. Translation: CASSLEGQGADEQYF.

The rearrangement links TRBV13 to TRBJ2-4, with D tentatively TRBD2 (6 bases). V gave up 5 bases and J gave up 12 bases, with 17 bases separating them. CDR3 length: 13 residues. Germline CDR1 reads PRHDT; CDR2 reads FYEKMQ (reference sequence). CDR3 loop: CASSPQAGGGQYF. The CDR3, as DNA: TGTGCCAGCAGCCCCCAAGCGGGTGGAGGTCAGTACTTC.

This clone was observed once. The CDR3 sequence is CASSRDRGGGEQFF. The DNA of the CDR3 is TGTGCCAGCAGTCGGGACAGGGGAGGTGGTGAGCAGTTCTTC. The chain couples TRBV2 to TRBJ2-1, with 10 bases lining up with TRBD1. Germline CDR1 SNHLY, CDR2 FYNNEI. Trimming removed 5 bases from V and 9 bases from J; junction bases left unmatched: 7. This CDR3 spans 14 amino acids.

V gene TRBV14 combines with J gene TRBJ2-3; TRBD1 is a possible D gene (5 bases). V shed 4 bases and J shed 0 bases, with 14 bases lying between them. Germline V gives CDR1 SGHDN, CDR2 FVKESK. This CDR3 comprises 16 residues. The CDR3 spells CASSPPGRPSTDTQYF. Written as DNA, the CDR3 is TGTGCCAGCAGCCCCCCAGGGCGTCCTAGCACAGATACGCAGTATTTT.

This chain's CDR3 is CASSPLQGSDTEAFF. The CDR3 DNA sequence: TGTGCCAGCTCCCCTCTACAGGGATCGGACACTGAAGCTTTCTTT. This sequence joins TRBV18 and TRBJ1-1; the D gene is possibly TRBD1 (6 bases). V was trimmed by 6 bases and J by 3 bases, leaving 17 bases between them. Germline loops: CDR1 KGHSH, CDR2 LQKENI. The length of the CDR3 is 15 residues.

The chain links TRBV2 to TRBJ1-1; D not certain. Germline lookup yields CDR1 SNHLY and CDR2 FYNNEI. CDR3 length: 13 amino acids. Trimming cost V 7 bases and J 3 bases, with 12 bases left between them. CDR3 sequence: CASKREEYTEAFF. DNA of the CDR3: TGTGCCAGCAAAAGGGAGGAGTACACTGAAGCTTTCTTT. Variable domain in full (rest from reference TRBV2 and TRBJ1-1): EPEVTQTPSHQVTQMGQEVILRCVPISNHLYFYWYRQILGQKVEFLVSFYNNEISEKSEIFDDQFSVERPDGSNFTLKIRSTKLEDSAMYFCASKREEYTEAFFGQGTRLTVV.

This clone has only one observation. This chain joins TRBV7-2 and TRBJ1-1; TRBD1 matches 12 bases. The germline gives CDR1 SGHTA, CDR2 FQGNSA. The CDR3 is made up of 15 amino acids. V dropped 5 bases and J dropped 5; count of bases not matched to a gene: 6. In DNA, the CDR3 is TGTGCCAGCAGCCCCCGGGACAGGGGGCGGACTGAAGCTTTCTTT. Protein product: CASSPRDRGRTEAFF.